This T cell receptor (beta chain) was identified in a study of blood T cells in healthy people across ages. Study at large: About one barcoded beta molecule was captured per two T cells (by template switching).

CDR3 size: 14 residues. V shed 6 bases, J shed 4 bases, and the junction held 6 bases outside the gene matches. Germline V gene data show CDR1 as MDHEN and CDR2 as SYDVKM. Points from the study as a whole: Naive CD4+ cells and diversity were both higher in long-lived donors than in aged donors.

With a J-beta primer mix and a sample-barcoded 5' primer, a second PCR ran about 7 to 11 cycles. Via MiXCR, TCRdb re-called the 5' RACE reads, giving one row per CDR3 protein. The table records some 890,000 distinct CDR3 sequences, roughly 28% of them present only once. This clonotype has only a few counts. What it binds is not known. The data also belong to a second study, concerning T cells of mothers and their children.

The rearrangement uses TRBV28 and TRBJ1-2; 9 bases map to TRBD1. The sample comprised blood. This TCR derives from a woman aged 40 to 50 in good health. The CDR3 bases are TGTGCCAGCAGGGTACAGGGGGCTGGCTATGGCTACACCTTC. Translated: CASRVQGAGYGYTF.